One and the same sample provided the 6 T cell receptor beta chains below, sequenced in a study of blood T cells in healthy people across ages. Sample-barcoded 5' priming and a J-beta primer mix drove a second PCR of roughly 6 to 12 cycles. One entry per CDR3 protein, called by TCRdb with MiXCR from the 5' RACE reads. This repertoire shows over a million distinct CDR3 sequences, 59% found once; its top ten account for over 5%. The sample taken for sequencing was blood. These receptors were obtained from a man aged 18 to 30 in good health.

To note about this clonotype: Its ends do not fully match the called genes, so a read error is possible. The chain couples TRBV20-1 to TRBJ1-2; D call uncertain. This CDR3 has 11 amino acids. CDR1 and CDR2 (germline): DFQATT, SNEGSKA (reference sequence). CDR3 sequence: CSARVDYGCTF. CDR3 sequence (DNA): TGCAGTGCTAGAGTAGACTATGGCTGCACCTTC.

The chain employs TRBV29-1 and TRBJ2-7; perhaps D is TRBD1 or TRBD2 (5 bases each). The CDR3 is 13 amino acids. V was cut by 5 bases and J by 1 base, with 12 bases left in between. Germline V gene sequence: CDR1 SQVTM, CDR2 ANQGSEA. CDR3 protein: CSVPGPDSYEQYF. DNA for the CDR3: TGCAGCGTTCCGGGGCCAGATTCCTACGAGCAGTACTTC.

The CDR3 reads CASSEDGHYGYTF. The CDR3 DNA reads TGTGCCAGCAGTGAAGACGGACACTATGGCTACACCTTC. V gene TRBV2 combines with J gene TRBJ1-2; D call uncertain. Trimming took off 1 base at V and 3 bases at J, with 6 bases between the two ends. The germline V gene encodes CDR1 SNHLY and CDR2 FYNNEI. The CDR3 sequence is 13 residues long.

This rearrangement joins TRBV28 to TRBJ1-1; 9 nucleotides match TRBD1. This CDR3 has 17 amino acids. From germline, CDR1 is MDHEN and CDR2 SYDVKM. The V segment lost 4 bases and the J segment 3 bases; nucleotides outside the gene matches: 12. CDR3 residues: CASSSSGYRGQDTEAFF. CDR3 nucleotides: TGTGCCAGCAGTTCCAGCGGATACAGGGGGCAGGACACTGAAGCTTTCTTT.

This clonotype was seen more than once but under ten times. The V gene is TRBV6-6, the J gene TRBJ2-5; D is tentatively TRBD1 or TRBD2 (5 bases each). The DNA end is a closer match to TRBJ2-7, so the J assignment may be wrong. The CDR3 consists of 16 residues. Germline-derived CDR1 and CDR2 are MNHNY and SVGAGI (reference sequence). The chain's CDR3 is CASSYGTPGTPYEQYF. CDR3 DNA: TGTGCCAGCAGTTACGGGACCCCCGGGACCCCCTACGAGCAGTACTTC.

This clonotype was observed a few times. The chain combines TRBV4-2 with TRBJ2-7; TRBD2 aligns across 11 bases. This CDR3 is 17 amino acids long. Germline V CDR1 and CDR2: LGHNA, YNFKEQ. The J segment lost 2 bases and the V segment lost 0 bases, leaving 6 bases of the junction unmatched. CDR3 bases: TGTGCCAGCAGCCAAGATAAGGGACTAGCGGAAACCTACGAGCAGTACTTC. Translation gives CASSQDKGLAETYEQYF.